These 29 T cell receptor beta chains were sequenced from one sample in a study of blood T cell repertoires in COVID-19. The assay was immunoSEQ multiplex PCR, and TCRdb's table has in-frame clones only and misses some. Seen here are tens of thousands of clones, 70% to 90% observed once, and the top ten hold roughly 2%. Sequencing used peripheral blood. The receptor set was obtained from a man aged 30 to 39 with acute or convalescent COVID-19.

This chain links TRBV28 with TRBJ1-2; perhaps TRBD1 as D (5 bases). V gave up 9 bases and J gave up 4 bases, with 18 bases separating them. Germline V gene lookup returns CDR1 MDHEN and CDR2 SYDVKM. The CDR3 has 14 residues. This CDR3 reads CASLSGDRVYGYTF. Here the CDR3 DNA reads TGTGCCAGTCTATCAGGTGACAGAGTCTATGGCTACACCTTC.

The gene calls are TRBV9 and TRBJ2-5, with TRBD1 identical over 7 bases. The junction had 5 bases not matched to a gene; V was cut back by 3 bases and J by 3 bases. The CDR3 totals 14 residues. CDR1 is SGDLS, CDR2 YYNGEE, per germline. In nucleotides, the CDR3 is TGTGCCAGCAGCGGAGGACAGGTAGAAGAGACCCAGTACTTC. It specifies CASSGGQVEETQYF.

The CDR3 loop reads CASSQRGGLNGYTF. The DNA for the CDR3 is TGTGCCAGCAGCCAACGGGGGGGCTTGAATGGCTACACCTTC. V is TRBV6-5 and J is TRBJ1-2; tentatively, D is TRBD1 (6 bases). The V and J ends lost 6 bases and 6 bases respectively, with 17 bases between them. From germline, CDR1 is MNHEY and CDR2 SVGAGI. The CDR3 covers 14 residues.

The genes are TRBV18 and TRBJ1-2; possibly TRBD1 for D (5 bases). This CDR3 is 13 amino acids long. Deletions cut 4 bases from V and 1 base from J, with 7 bases between. Germline lookup yields CDR1 KGHSH and CDR2 LQKENI. CDR3 DNA sequence: TGTGCCAGCTCACAACAGGTTAACTATGGCTACACCTTC. This codes for CASSQQVNYGYTF.

The rearrangement uses TRBV30 and TRBJ1-1, with 7 bases identical to TRBD1. Germline lookup yields CDR1 GTSNPN and CDR2 SVGIG (reference sequence). This CDR3 comprises 13 residues. V gave up 3 bases and J gave up 4 bases; unmatched junction bases: 5. The CDR3 reads CAWSKQGPTEAFF. DNA for the CDR3: TGTGCCTGGAGCAAACAGGGGCCCACTGAAGCTTTCTTT.

The chain carries TRBV27 and TRBJ1-1, with 9 bases fitting TRBD1. Germline loops: CDR1 MNHEY, CDR2 SMNVEV (reference sequence). The CDR3 extends over 18 amino acids. V gave up 4 bases and J gave up 1 base; unmatched junction bases: 13. This CDR3 reads CASSSYSLDRGRNTEAFF. The CDR3 DNA reads as TGTGCCAGCAGTTCGTACTCATTAGACAGGGGGAGGAACACTGAAGCTTTCTTT.

The chain couples TRBV3-1 (or the pseudogene TRBV3-2) to TRBJ1-1; D unresolved. Germline V gene sequence: CDR1 LGHDT, CDR2 YNNKEL (reference sequence). There are 14 residues in the CDR3. V gave up 1 base and J gave up 1 base, with 7 bases separating them. The CDR3 region is CASSQGLENTEAFF. Written as DNA, the CDR3 is TGTGCCAGCAGCCAAGGGCTTGAGAACACTGAAGCTTTCTTT.

The J gene is TRBJ1-2, the V gene TRBV19; D perhaps matches TRBD1 (5 bases). The CDR3 loop spans 15 amino acids. The V gene's germline CDR1 is LNHDA and CDR2 SQIVND (reference sequence). V lost 3 bases and J 4 bases, leaving 15 bases between the germline ends. The CDR3 protein is CASSMWDSVAYGYTF. Here the CDR3 DNA reads TGTGCCAGTAGTATGTGGGACTCAGTAGCCTATGGCTACACCTTC.

The chain carries TRBV5-3 and TRBJ1-5; TRBD1 is a possible D gene (6 bases). TRBV5-3 is sorted into the ORF group, with uncertain function. The CDR3 sequence is 14 residues long. V was pared by 4 bases and J by 6 bases, with 14 bases between. CDR3 protein: CARSRGAGTQPQHF. For the CDR3, the DNA is TGTGCCAGAAGCCGGGGGGCAGGGACTCAGCCCCAGCATTTT.

The V gene is TRBV5-6, the J gene TRBJ1-4, with D possibly matching TRBD1 (5 bases). V shed 1 base and J shed 7 bases, with 8 bases lying between them. The V gene's germline CDR1 is SGHDT and CDR2 YYEEEE. The CDR3 is 13 residues long. CDR3 in amino acids: CASSLLGVEKLFF. CDR3 nucleotides: TGTGCCAGCAGCTTGCTAGGGGTTGAAAAACTGTTTTTT.

This chain connects TRBV2 to TRBJ2-5, with a tentative D call TRBD1 (6 bases). Trimming cost V 6 bases and J 5 bases, with 13 bases left between them. CDR1 SNHLY and CDR2 FYNNEI come from the germline V gene. The CDR3 length is 13 residues. The CDR3 spells CASRNSGEETQYF. The DNA for the CDR3 is TGTGCCAGCAGGAATTCAGGGGAGGAGACCCAGTACTTC.

The rearrangement links TRBV19 to TRBJ2-5, with 9 bases matching TRBD1. CDR3 length: 16 amino acids. Losses at the gene ends were 5 bases for V and 3 bases for J; bases not matched to a gene: 10. Germline V gene sequence: CDR1 LNHDA, CDR2 SQIVND (reference sequence). CDR3 DNA sequence: TGTGCCAGTAGTCTCATCCCGGGACAGGGCAAAGAGACCCAGTACTTC. This encodes CASSLIPGQGKETQYF.

This rearrangement joins TRBV6-2 or TRBV6-3 to TRBJ2-2; the match to TRBD1 covers 7 bases. From germline, CDR1 is MNHEY and CDR2 SVGEGT. With V trimmed by 5 bases and J by 1 base, 1 base remained unmatched. The CDR3 sequence is 14 residues long. CDR3: CASSRQGNTGELFF. CDR3 nucleotide sequence: TGTGCCAGCAGTAGACAGGGGAACACCGGGGAGCTGTTTTTT.

This sequence joins TRBV19 and TRBJ2-5; no clear D. V was shortened by 3 bases and J by 4 bases, with 9 bases between the two germline ends. The length of the CDR3 is 13 residues. Germline V gene lookup returns CDR1 LNHDA and CDR2 SQIVND (reference sequence). The CDR3 coding sequence is TGTGCCAGTAGTATGGTCGTTAGAGAGACCCAGTACTTC. Translating gives CASSMVVRETQYF.

The chain uses TRBV19 and TRBJ1-4; possibly TRBD1 for D (5 bases). CDR1 is LNHDA, CDR2 SQIVND, per germline (reference sequence). V lost 7 bases, J lost 4 bases, and 16 bases lay in between. This CDR3 has 15 amino acids. The CDR3 sequence is CASTREGKVNEKLFF. In DNA, the CDR3 is TGTGCCAGTACGCGGGAGGGGAAGGTTAATGAAAAACTGTTTTTT.

The chain uses TRBV5-8 and TRBJ2-1, with 8 nucleotides matching TRBD1. The V segment lost 2 bases and the J segment 2 bases; nucleotides outside the gene matches: 3. The CDR3 sequence is 15 residues long. The germline CDR1 and CDR2 sequences are SGHTS and YDEGEE. The CDR3 is CASSFGQGPYNEQFF. The CDR3 nucleotides read TGTGCCAGCAGCTTCGGACAGGGCCCCTACAATGAGCAGTTCTTC.

This chain joins TRBV6-1 and TRBJ2-2; 11 positions match TRBD1. Trimming cost V 3 bases and J 7 bases; bases outside gene matches: 4. The CDR3 loop spans 15 amino acids. Germline V gives CDR1 MNHNS, CDR2 SASEGT. The CDR3 sequence is CASSDGQGANGELFF. CDR3 DNA sequence: TGTGCCAGCAGTGACGGACAGGGGGCCAACGGGGAGCTGTTTTTT.

The rearrangement joins TRBV12-3 or TRBV12-4 to TRBJ1-2; tentatively, D is TRBD1 (6 bases). This CDR3 has 13 amino acids. Trimming shortened V by 5 bases and J by 4 bases, and 11 bases separated the two germline ends. The CDR3 nucleotides read TGTGCCAGCAGTCCTACAGGGATCTATGGCTACACCTTC. It codes for CASSPTGIYGYTF.

This clone was detected once. The chain has TRBV4-1 and TRBJ2-7, with D possibly matching TRBD1 (5 bases). The CDR3 length is 15 residues. Germline V gene data show CDR1 as MGHRA and CDR2 as YSYEKL. V shed 1 base and J shed 6 bases, with 16 bases lying between them. The CDR3 DNA reads TGCGCCAGCAGCCAAGTACCACAGGTCCTGGGCGAGCAGTACTTC. Its translation: CASSQVPQVLGEQYF.

This clone was counted once. In nucleotides, the CDR3 is TGTGCCAGCAGCAGCACCCCGCTAGGCATTCAGTACTTC. This sequence encodes CASSSTPLGIQYF. V and J are TRBV7-2 and TRBJ2-4, with no clear D. Trimming left V 5 bases short and J 9 bases short, with 14 bases between. The germline V gene encodes CDR1 SGHTA and CDR2 FQGNSA. The CDR3 has 13 residues.

J is TRBJ2-2 and V is TRBV7-9; 7 positions agree with TRBD1. Per germline, CDR1 SEHNR and CDR2 FQNEAQ (reference sequence). This CDR3 region has 15 residues. Trimming cost V 5 bases and J 3 bases; bases outside gene matches: 6. The CDR3 loop reads CASSAQGFHTGELFF. In nucleotides, the CDR3 is TGTGCCAGCAGCGCACAGGGGTTCCACACCGGGGAGCTGTTTTTT.

The chain has TRBV5-1 and TRBJ2-5; TRBD1 aligns across 7 bases. Germline V CDR1 and CDR2: SGHRS, YFSETQ. The CDR3 sequence is 13 residues long. The J segment lost 3 bases and the V segment lost 1 base, leaving 0 bases of the junction unmatched. Written as DNA, the CDR3 is TGCGCCAGCAGCTTGCAGGGGGAAGAGACCCAGTACTTC. Amino acids: CASSLQGEETQYF.

This sequence joins TRBV5-1 and TRBJ1-1; 7 nucleotides line up with TRBD1. The trim removed 4 bases at V and 6 bases at J, leaving 9 bases unmatched. Germline V gives CDR1 SGHRS, CDR2 YFSETQ. The CDR3 runs to 14 residues. CDR3 nucleotide sequence: TGCGCCAGCAGCGACGGACAGGTGAGGGCTGAAGCTTTCTTT. Protein product: CASSDGQVRAEAFF. Full variable domain (rest looked up from reference TRBV5-1 and TRBJ1-1): KAGVTQTPRYLIKTRGQQVTLSCSPISGHRSVSWYQQTPGQGLQFLFEYFSETQRNKGNFPGRFSGRQFSNSRSEMNVSTLELGDSALYLCASSDGQVRAEAFFGQGTRLTVV.

The chain combines TRBV3-1 (or the pseudogene TRBV3-2) with TRBJ2-1; TRBD1 matches 8 bases. This CDR3 region has 16 residues. J was trimmed by 7 bases and V by 3 bases; bases with no gene match: 11. Germline lookup yields CDR1 LGHDT and CDR2 YNNKEL (reference sequence). The CDR3 region is CASSQGRTGMGNEQFF. The CDR3 DNA reads TGTGCCAGCAGCCAGGGTCGGACAGGGATGGGAAATGAGCAGTTCTTC.

The chain carries TRBV6-2 or TRBV6-3 and TRBJ2-7; 8 bases are a match to TRBD2. The CDR3 runs 15 residues. Germline CDR1 is MNHEY and CDR2 is SVGEGT. J was trimmed by 4 bases and V by 5 bases; bases with no gene match: 10. The CDR3 nucleotides are TGTGCCAGCAGTCAAACTAGCGGAAATTTTTACGAGCAGTACTTC. Translated, it gives CASSQTSGNFYEQYF.

V usage is TRBV5-5 and J usage is TRBJ1-3, with 7 bases lining up with TRBD1. After removal of 3 bases from V and 5 bases from J, the junction contained 5 bases not matched to a gene. Germline CDR1 and CDR2: SGHKS and YYEKEE (reference sequence). The CDR3 spans 14 residues. The CDR3 loop is CASSWGTDRNTIYF. The DNA for the CDR3 is TGTGCCAGCAGCTGGGGGACAGATCGAAACACCATATATTTT.

The chain joins TRBV2 to TRBJ1-1; 7 positions match TRBD1. The CDR3 length is 12 residues. CDR1 is SNHLY and CDR2 is FYNNEI in the germline V gene. The ends lost 9 bases at V and 5 bases at J; junction bases unmatched: 6. CDR3 coding DNA: TGTGCCAGACACAGGGGTGGGACTGAAGCTTTCTTT. It codes for CARHRGGTEAFF.

The chain has TRBV7-2 and TRBJ1-1, with 8 bases aligning to TRBD1. The CDR3 runs 14 residues. CDR1 SGHTA and CDR2 FQGNSA come from the germline V gene. Unmatched junction bases numbered 2, after V lost 2 bases and J lost 3 bases. CDR3 coding DNA: TGTGCCAGCAGCTTACAGGGGGCCGACACTGAAGCTTTCTTT. Translating gives CASSLQGADTEAFF.

The chain couples TRBV18 to TRBJ1-2; 7 bases are shared with TRBD1. Germline CDR1 is KGHSH and CDR2 is LQKENI. The V and J ends lost 2 bases and 4 bases, in that order; junction bases with no gene match: 4. The CDR3 runs to 14 residues. CDR3 region: CASSPGDRLYGYTF. The CDR3 coding sequence is TGTGCCAGCTCACCAGGGGACAGACTCTATGGCTACACCTTC.